This is a list of T cell receptor beta chains from one sample in a study of T cells in Graves' hyperthyroidism and ophthalmopathy. One entry per CDR3 protein, called by TCRdb with MiXCR from the multiplex PCR reads. Altogether some 560,000 distinct CDR3 sequences are present, about 15% being singletons, with the ten largest covering roughly 6.6%. Sequencing was performed on blood. These receptor sequences come from a young woman with Graves' hyperthyroidism. CDR3s include the opening cysteine and the closing phenylalanine or tryptophan.

CDR3aa: CSVEEPGQGTHEQYF
v_gene: TRBV29-1

CDR3aa: CASSLSGQGHTEAFF
v_gene: TRBV5-1

CDR3aa: CASTGPSGTVEQFF
v_gene: TRBV2

CDR3aa: CASSPDGFANQPQHF
v_gene: TRBV6-1

CDR3aa: CASGSVDRGYGYTF
v_gene: TRBV27

CDR3aa: CRGTANTEAFF
v_gene: TRBV20-1

CDR3aa: CASSLLGQIPQPQHF
v_gene: TRBV7-2

CDR3aa: CSVLGTTHPYEQYF
v_gene: TRBV29-1

CDR3aa: CASSLTSGRNEQFF
v_gene: TRBV28

CDR3aa: CATSDHTAYEQYF
v_gene: TRBV24-1

CDR3aa: CASSQAGQGKYNEQFF
v_gene: TRBV14

CDR3aa: CASSPIQGKNTEAFF
v_gene: TRBV18

CDR3aa: CASSITGTDNEQFF
v_gene: TRBV19

CDR3aa: CASSYRAPTYEQYF
v_gene: TRBV6-2/TRBV6-3

CDR3aa: CATQPDGKSYEQYF
v_gene: TRBV10-3

CDR3aa: CASSRLVGDNEQFF
v_gene: TRBV18

CDR3aa: CASSLLGMDIEQYF
v_gene: TRBV11-2

CDR3aa: CSASRREGHDTQYF
v_gene: TRBV20-1

CDR3aa: CASSLEGYNEQFF
v_gene: TRBV12-3/TRBV12-4

CDR3aa: CASSLVDRNEQYF
v_gene: TRBV7-2

CDR3aa: CASSVGVDEQYF
v_gene: TRBV10-1

CDR3aa: CAITAGTADTGELFF
v_gene: TRBV10-3

CDR3aa: CASSYRSPLYNEQFF
v_gene: TRBV6-5

CDR3aa: CASSATGTSWVTDTQYF
v_gene: TRBV7-9

CDR3aa: CASSLRAGGPSAEQYF
v_gene: TRBV3-1

CDR3aa: CAISESDEGRRNIQYF
v_gene: TRBV10-3

CDR3aa: CASSPGTPTGTEQFF
v_gene: TRBV27

CDR3aa: CAIKRPAGTNTGELFF
v_gene: TRBV10-3

CDR3aa: CASSFPGRGTEAFF
v_gene: TRBV27

CDR3aa: CASSLEFRGFSKYEQYF
v_gene: TRBV5-1

CDR3aa: CASSQASGSYEQYF
v_gene: TRBV14

CDR3aa: CATSRGEGAGNQPQHF
v_gene: TRBV15

CDR3aa: CASSQATGPGEKLFF
v_gene: TRBV4-3

CDR3aa: CASSKPGQQETQYF
v_gene: TRBV11-2

CDR3aa: CASTQRGYNEQFF
v_gene: TRBV7-9

CDR3aa: CASSLEASGVRETQYF
v_gene: TRBV7-2

CDR3aa: CASSVAEGGEAFF
v_gene: TRBV9

CDR3aa: CASSWRAGDTDTQYF
v_gene: TRBV6-1

CDR3aa: CASSQDWRGGTDTQYF
v_gene: TRBV3-1

CDR3aa: CASSVAGQGTEAFF
v_gene: TRBV9

CDR3aa: CASSNSGRKQFF
v_gene: TRBV11-2

CDR3aa: CSVEYGNTIYF
v_gene: TRBV29-1

CDR3aa: CSARETSGVVYTQYF
v_gene: TRBV20-1

CDR3aa: CASSQDSGRGEETQYF
v_gene: TRBV3-1

CDR3aa: CSAGRDPTDTQYF
v_gene: TRBV20-1

CDR3aa: CASMGGVGANVLTF
v_gene: TRBV6-1

CDR3aa: CASRGLSSYEQYF
v_gene: TRBV11-2

CDR3aa: CASTLDSLESPLHF
v_gene: TRBV28

CDR3aa: CASSQDSRTETQYF
v_gene: TRBV3-1

CDR3aa: CSARAQGGSLDEQFF
v_gene: TRBV20-1

CDR3aa: CAWSVSRENTEAFF
v_gene: TRBV30

CDR3aa: CASSFGTSGGYEQYF
v_gene: TRBV5-1

CDR3aa: CASSSAGGADTQYF
v_gene: TRBV7-9

CDR3aa: CASSAGTGGIYEQYF
v_gene: TRBV7-2

CDR3aa: CASSQVPGGMNTEAFF
v_gene: TRBV6-1

CDR3aa: CASSQQFFGPLHF
v_gene: TRBV6-7